One and the same sample provided the 26 T cell receptor beta chains below, sequenced in a study of Ad26.COV2.S vaccination and SARS-CoV-2 variants. The data were produced by immunoSEQ multiplex PCR, yet TCRdb's version contains in-frame clones alone and is incomplete. This table holds around 300,000 clones, 85% to 90% found once. Treatment meaning: around 19 received Ad26.COV2.S at low or high dose, single or two shots; 5 received placebo; per-sample allocation not given. Sampling occurred on day 63 after the first vaccine or placebo injection. The sample in question was peripheral blood, obtained in a trial of Ad26.COV2.S vaccine versus placebo. The receptors originated from a person aged 18-60 years who received the Ad26.COV2.S COVID-19 vaccine or a placebo.

The J gene is TRBJ1-2, the V gene TRBV9; the D is unclear. Germline V gene data show CDR1 as SGDLS and CDR2 as YYNGEE. The CDR3 extends over 13 amino acids. Deletions cut 4 bases from V and 4 bases from J, with 11 bases between. CDR3 residues: CASSFDNLYGYTF. The CDR3 DNA follows: TGTGCCAGCAGCTTCGACAATCTCTATGGCTACACCTTC. Full variable domain (rest looked up from reference TRBV9 and TRBJ1-2): DSGVTQTPKHLITATGQRVTLRCSPRSGDLSVYWYQQSLDQGLQFLIQYYNGEERAKGNILERFSAQQFPDLHSELNLSSLELGDSALYFCASSFDNLYGYTFGSGTRLTVV.

This sequence joins TRBV19 and TRBJ1-1, with TRBD1 matching 8 bases. The CDR3 has 15 residues. The germline gives CDR1 LNHDA, CDR2 SQIVND (reference sequence). V was clipped by 3 bases and J by 6 bases; unmatched bases: 9. CDR3 sequence (DNA): TGTGCCAGTAGTATCATCGGACAGGGAGGTCCTGAAGCTTTCTTT. Its translation: CASSIIGQGGPEAFF.

V and J are TRBV4-1 and TRBJ2-2, with 8 nucleotides matching TRBD1. The length of the CDR3 is 16 residues. The J segment lost 4 bases and the V segment lost 6 bases, leaving 10 bases of the junction unmatched. CDR1 is MGHRA, CDR2 YSYEKL, per germline. CDR3 amino acids: CASRPIGRGLTGELFF. The CDR3 bases are TGCGCCAGCAGACCTATCGGCAGGGGGCTCACCGGGGAGCTGTTTTTT.

The J gene is TRBJ2-6, the V gene TRBV9; maybe TRBD2 (5 bases). Germline CDR1 and CDR2: SGDLS and YYNGEE. The CDR3 length is 16 residues. Trimming shortened V by 0 bases and J by 0 bases, and 7 bases separated the two germline ends. CDR3 protein: CASSVAGSSGANVLTF. Written as DNA, the CDR3 is TGTGCCAGCAGCGTAGCGGGGAGCTCTGGGGCCAACGTCCTGACTTTC.

The rearrangement links TRBV7-2 to TRBJ2-5; 8 bases align to TRBD2. Unmatched junction bases numbered 13, after V lost 2 bases and J lost 5 bases. The germline CDR1 and CDR2 sequences are SGHTA and FQGNSA. The CDR3 is made up of 17 amino acids. The CDR3 DNA is TGTGCCAGCAGCTTAAGGGCGTTACGGGGGGGCCGGGAGACCCAGTACTTC. The encoded protein is CASSLRALRGGRETQYF.

This clone was seen a few times. The chain recombines TRBV3-1 (or the pseudogene TRBV3-2) with TRBJ2-7, with D maybe TRBD2 (6 bases). Germline assignment: CDR1 LGHDT and CDR2 YNNKEL (reference sequence). The length of the CDR3 is 17 residues. With 2 bases removed from V and 2 bases from J, the gap between germline ends came to 19 bases. CDR3 amino acids: CASSQFGPGLTTYEQYF. The CDR3 bases are TGTGCCAGCAGCCAATTCGGCCCGGGACTCACGACCTACGAGCAGTACTTC.

Only one count was recorded for this clone. The CDR3, as DNA: TGTGCCAGCGGGGCGGGGCTAGCGGCCAACACAGATACGCAGTATTTT. Translating gives CASGAGLAANTDTQYF. The chain couples TRBV19 to TRBJ2-3, with 7 bases matching TRBD2. The germline CDR1 and CDR2 sequences are LNHDA and SQIVND (reference sequence). CDR3 size: 16 residues. V gave up 9 bases and J gave up 2 bases; unmatched junction bases: 14.

CDR3 coding DNA: TGTGCCAGCAGCTTTCTTGAGACTCAGCCCCAGCATTTT. The encoded protein is CASSFLETQPQHF. The chain combines TRBV7-2 with TRBJ1-5; D gene unclear. Trimming pared 3 bases from V and 6 bases from J, leaving 9 bases between. This CDR3 has 13 residues. The germline CDR1 and CDR2 sequences are SGHTA and FQGNSA.

The rearrangement uses TRBV2 and TRBJ1-1; no reliable D call. Germline V gives CDR1 SNHLY, CDR2 FYNNEI. CDR3 length equals 12 residues. With 5 bases removed from V and 3 bases from J, the gap between germline ends came to 7 bases. CDR3 sequence reads: CASSQEYTEAFF. The CDR3, as DNA: TGTGCCAGCAGTCAGGAATACACTGAAGCTTTCTTT.

This clone was observed a single time. The chain employs TRBV13 and TRBJ2-1; D ambiguous. Germline loops: CDR1 PRHDT, CDR2 FYEKMQ (reference sequence). The CDR3 contains 12 residues. V was pared by 4 bases and J by 8 bases, with 9 bases between. This CDR3 reads CASSSPPDEQFF. The CDR3 region has the DNA TGTGCCAGCAGCTCTCCCCCGGATGAGCAGTTCTTC.

The chain has TRBV3-1 (or the pseudogene TRBV3-2) and TRBJ1-2; no clear D. CDR3 length: 15 amino acids. Germline loops: CDR1 LGHDT, CDR2 YNNKEL (reference sequence). V was trimmed by 5 bases and J by 2 bases, leaving 15 bases between them. DNA of the CDR3: TGTGCCAGCAGCGCCGGGGTGGGAGGGAACTATGGCTACACCTTC. Its translation is CASSAGVGGNYGYTF.

This chain connects TRBV5-5 to TRBJ2-5; a possible D gene is TRBD2 (7 bases). The CDR3 runs 15 residues. Between the trimmed V and J ends, which lost 7 bases and 3 bases, there was a span of 19 bases. The germline V gene has CDR1 SGHKS and CDR2 YYEKEE (reference sequence). DNA for the CDR3: TGTGCCAGCCGGAAAGCGGCGGGGGCGAAAGAGACCCAGTACTTC. It specifies CASRKAAGAKETQYF.

This chain connects TRBV6-5 to TRBJ2-7; TRBD2 agrees at 15 bases. This CDR3 region has 16 residues. V trimming: 0 bases; J trimming: 7 bases; junction bases outside the gene matches: 4. Germline loops: CDR1 MNHEY, CDR2 SVGAGI. The CDR3 DNA reads as TGTGCCAGCAGTTACTCGGGACTAGCGGGAGGTGGGGAGCAGTACGTC. Residues: CASSYSGLAGGGEQYV.

V is TRBV6-4 and J is TRBJ2-3, with a tentative D call TRBD2 (6 bases). The CDR3 has 14 amino acids. V lost 4 bases, J lost 5 bases, and 13 bases lay in between. Germline V lookup: CDR1 MRHNA, CDR2 SNTAGT. The CDR3 coding sequence is TGTGCCAGCAGTGCTGGAGGGGCAGTAGATACGCAGTATTTT. As protein: CASSAGGAVDTQYF.

This clone was seen a single time. The V call is TRBV6-5, the J call TRBJ2-1, with D uncertain. The CDR3 covers 14 residues. Looked up from germline, CDR1 is MNHEY and CDR2 is SVGAGI. Trimming took 8 bases from V and 2 from J, leaving 13 bases between them. CDR3: CASGVSRTYNEQFF. In nucleotides, the CDR3 is TGTGCCAGCGGAGTATCAAGAACCTACAATGAGCAGTTCTTC.

This sequence joins TRBV5-1 and TRBJ2-1; D unresolved. Germline V gene sequence: CDR1 SGHRS, CDR2 YFSETQ. The V end was cut by 0 bases, the J end by 8 bases, with 15 bases between. The CDR3 loop spans 15 amino acids. The CDR3 sequence: CASSLVAGSVHEQFF. In DNA, the CDR3 is TGCGCCAGCAGCTTGGTGGCAGGTTCCGTCCATGAGCAGTTCTTC.

V is TRBV2 and J is TRBJ2-1; TRBD2 matches 8 bases. The CDR3 contains 16 residues. Trimming took 2 bases from V and 7 from J; bases not matched to a gene: 10. The germline V gene has CDR1 SNHLY and CDR2 FYNNEI. The CDR3 DNA reads TGTGCCAGCAGTGAACGGGAGGCCTCGGGGGGGAATGAGCAGTTCTTC. Translation gives CASSEREASGGNEQFF.

DNA of the CDR3: TGTGCCATCAGTCCCCCCCCGATGGGGACAACTGAAGCTTTCTTT. Translating it yields CAISPPPMGTTEAFF. The gene calls are TRBV10-3 and TRBJ1-1; D is perhaps TRBD1 (6 bases). Germline V CDR1 and CDR2: ENHRY, SYGVKD. CDR3 length equals 15 residues. V lost 5 bases, J lost 5 bases, and 18 bases lay in between.

This clone appeared a single time. J is TRBJ1-1 and V is TRBV7-3; possible D gene TRBD1, 5 bases. The V and J ends lost 0 bases and 1 base respectively, with 12 bases between them. Germline V CDR1 and CDR2: SGHTA, FQGTGA. This CDR3 contains 16 residues. In DNA form, the CDR3 reads TGTGCCAGCAGCTTAACGGGGCAGGGATCGAACACTGAAGCTTTCTTT. It translates to CASSLTGQGSNTEAFF.

The J gene is TRBJ2-2, the V gene TRBV27, with TRBD1 matching 9 bases. Germline V lookup: CDR1 MNHEY, CDR2 SMNVEV (reference sequence). Losses at the gene ends were 4 bases for V and 5 bases for J; bases not matched to a gene: 8. The CDR3 consists of 16 residues. CDR3 DNA sequence: TGTGCCAGCAGTTGGAACCGGGACAGGGATACCGGGGAGCTGTTTTTT. It translates to CASSWNRDRDTGELFF.

The rearrangement uses TRBV4-1 and TRBJ1-1; 7 bases map to TRBD1. This CDR3 has 14 amino acids. The J segment lost 11 bases and the V segment lost 0 bases, leaving 9 bases of the junction unmatched. Per the germline V gene, CDR1 is MGHRA and CDR2 is YSYEKL. CDR3 protein: CASSQEVAGGEAFF. DNA for the CDR3: TGCGCCAGCAGCCAAGAAGTCGCAGGGGGGGAGGCTTTCTTT.

The chain couples TRBV5-1 to TRBJ2-3; 9 bases agree with TRBD2. The CDR3 runs 17 residues. The trim removed 0 bases at V and 6 bases at J, leaving 11 bases unmatched. Germline values: CDR1 SGHRS, CDR2 YFSETQ. CDR3 loop: CASSLVSTSGSPDTQYF. The DNA for the CDR3 is TGCGCCAGCAGCTTGGTCTCGACTAGCGGCTCCCCGGATACGCAGTATTTT.

The table lists this clone with a count of one. The CDR3 bases are TGCGCCAGCAGCCAAGTCGGGGCGGGACACCGGTCTAGCACAGATACGCAGTATTTT. Encoded protein: CASSQVGAGHRSSTDTQYF. This chain connects TRBV4-1 to TRBJ2-3; either TRBD1 or TRBD2 may supply D (6 bases each). This CDR3 comprises 19 residues. Trimming removed 1 base from V and 0 bases from J, with 20 bases in between. The germline V gene encodes CDR1 MGHRA and CDR2 YSYEKL.

The chain employs TRBV6-2 or TRBV6-3 and TRBJ2-7; 9 bases are a match to TRBD1. The V gene's germline CDR1 is MNHEY and CDR2 SVGEGT. This CDR3 comprises 17 residues. V shed 0 bases, J shed 3 bases, and the junction held 9 bases outside the gene matches. The CDR3 region has the DNA TGTGCCAGCAGTTACTCCTTCCAGACAGGGGGACTCTACGAGCAGTACTTC. Translated: CASSYSFQTGGLYEQYF.

The chain couples TRBV7-9 to TRBJ2-2, with D tentatively TRBD1 or TRBD2 (5 bases each). The V end was cut by 5 bases, the J end by 2 bases, with 15 bases between. Germline lookup yields CDR1 SEHNR and CDR2 FQNEAQ (reference sequence). The CDR3 extends over 16 amino acids. The CDR3 DNA is TGTGCCAGCAGCCATTTGGGGCGGGTCAACACCGGGGAGCTGTTTTTT. Translated, it gives CASSHLGRVNTGELFF. Supplemented by reference TRBV7-9 and TRBJ2-2, the full variable domain reads DTGVSQNPRHKITKRGQNVTFRCDPISEHNRLYWYRQTLGQGPEFLTYFQNEAQLEKSRLLSDRFSAERPKGSFSTLEIQRTEQGDSAMYLCASSHLGRVNTGELFFGEGSRLTVL.

The rearrangement joins TRBV5-3 to TRBJ1-5, with D unclear. TRBV5-3 is reported as an ORF; its role is uncertain. There are 16 residues in the CDR3. V lost 4 bases to trimming and J lost 4 bases, with 18 bases between them. CDR3 nucleotide sequence: TGTGCCAGAAGCCATTCGGTAGGGCAGGATAATCAGCCCCAGCATTTT. The encoded protein is CARSHSVGQDNQPQHF.